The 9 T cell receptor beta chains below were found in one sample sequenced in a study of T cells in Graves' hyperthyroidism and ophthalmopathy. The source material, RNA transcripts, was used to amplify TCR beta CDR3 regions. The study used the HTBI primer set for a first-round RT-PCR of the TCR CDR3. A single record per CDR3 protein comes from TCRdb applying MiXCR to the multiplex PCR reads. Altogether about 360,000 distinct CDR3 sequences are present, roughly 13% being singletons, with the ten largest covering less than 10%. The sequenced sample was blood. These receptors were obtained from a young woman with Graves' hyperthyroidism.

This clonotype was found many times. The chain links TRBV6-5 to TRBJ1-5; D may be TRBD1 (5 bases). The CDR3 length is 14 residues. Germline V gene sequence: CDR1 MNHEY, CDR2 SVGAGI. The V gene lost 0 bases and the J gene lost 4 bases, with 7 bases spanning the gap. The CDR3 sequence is CASSYSWGNQPQHF. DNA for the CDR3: TGTGCCAGCAGTTACTCGTGGGGGAATCAGCCCCAGCATTTT.

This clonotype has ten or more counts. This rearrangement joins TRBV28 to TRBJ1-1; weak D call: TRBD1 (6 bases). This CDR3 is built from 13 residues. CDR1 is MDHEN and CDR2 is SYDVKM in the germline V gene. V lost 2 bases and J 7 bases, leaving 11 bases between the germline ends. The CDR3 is CASSLPGDFEAFF. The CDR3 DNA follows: TGTGCCAGCAGTTTACCAGGGGATTTTGAAGCTTTCTTT.

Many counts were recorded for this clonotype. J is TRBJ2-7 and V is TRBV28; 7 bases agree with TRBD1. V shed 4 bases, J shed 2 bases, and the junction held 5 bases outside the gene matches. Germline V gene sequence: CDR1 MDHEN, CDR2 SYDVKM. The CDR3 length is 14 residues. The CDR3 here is CASSSYRGTYEQYF. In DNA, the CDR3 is TGTGCCAGCAGTTCCTACAGGGGTACCTACGAGCAGTACTTC.

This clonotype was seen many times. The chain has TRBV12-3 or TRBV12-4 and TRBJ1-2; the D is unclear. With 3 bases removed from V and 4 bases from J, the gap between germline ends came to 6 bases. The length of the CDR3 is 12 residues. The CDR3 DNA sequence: TGTGCCAGCAGTTTTACGGGCTATGGCTACACCTTC. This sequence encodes CASSFTGYGYTF.

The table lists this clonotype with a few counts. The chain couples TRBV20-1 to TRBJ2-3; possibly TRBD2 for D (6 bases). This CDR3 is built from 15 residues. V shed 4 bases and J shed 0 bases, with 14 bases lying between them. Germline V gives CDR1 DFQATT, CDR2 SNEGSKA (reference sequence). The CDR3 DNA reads TGCAGTGCTAAGTCGGGGGTTCGGAGCACAGATACGCAGTATTTT. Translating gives CSAKSGVRSTDTQYF.

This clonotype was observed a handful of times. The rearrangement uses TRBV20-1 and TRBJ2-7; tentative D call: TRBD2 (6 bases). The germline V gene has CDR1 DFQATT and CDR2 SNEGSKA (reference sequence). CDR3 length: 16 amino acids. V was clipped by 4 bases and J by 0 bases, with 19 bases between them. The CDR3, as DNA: TGCAGTGCTACCTCCTCCGCGGGGCCAGACTCCTACGAGCAGTACTTC. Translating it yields CSATSSAGPDSYEQYF.

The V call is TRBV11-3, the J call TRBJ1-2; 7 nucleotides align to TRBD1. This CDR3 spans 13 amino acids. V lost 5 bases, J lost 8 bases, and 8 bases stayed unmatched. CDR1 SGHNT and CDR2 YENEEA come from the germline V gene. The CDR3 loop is CASSRNRGLGYTF. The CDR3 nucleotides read TGTGCCAGCAGCAGGAACAGGGGTTTAGGCTACACCTTC.

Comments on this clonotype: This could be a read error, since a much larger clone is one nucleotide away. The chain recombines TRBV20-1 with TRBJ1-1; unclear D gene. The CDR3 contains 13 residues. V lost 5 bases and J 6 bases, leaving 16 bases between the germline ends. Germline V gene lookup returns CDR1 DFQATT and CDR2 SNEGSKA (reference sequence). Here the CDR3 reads CSAEIGWKAEAFF. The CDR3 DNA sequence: TGCAGTGCTGAGATTGGGTGGAAGGCTGAAGCTTTCTTT.

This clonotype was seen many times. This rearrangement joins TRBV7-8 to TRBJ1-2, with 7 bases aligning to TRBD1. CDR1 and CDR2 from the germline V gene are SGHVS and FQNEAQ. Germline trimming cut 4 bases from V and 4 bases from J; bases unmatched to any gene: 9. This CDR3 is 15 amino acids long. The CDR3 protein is CASSSRADRLYGYTF. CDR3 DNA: TGTGCCAGCAGCTCGCGCGCGGACAGGCTCTATGGCTACACCTTC.